What follows are 15 T cell receptor beta chains derived from one specimen sequenced in a study of T cell repertoires in cytomegalovirus infection (dated by TCRdb to about 2019). The reads were generated on an Illumina HiSeq 1500. Using fastp at Q25 and MiXCR, TCRdb reprocessed the public reads and kept productive beta chains. Entries are consolidated by CDR3 protein sequence, retaining the most common genes and DNA. Here the sample has approximately 70,000 distinct CDR3 sequences; 4% occur a single time. Together, the top ten hold about 22% of the sample. Sequenced input: PBMCs. Receptors originate from a human donor in good health (CMV status not recorded). Some clones in this sample may be carry-over from other donors' samples.

This clonotype was seen at least ten times. The gene calls are TRBV20-1 and TRBJ1-2; D possibly corresponds to TRBD1 (6 bases). The CDR3 has 13 amino acids. The V gene lost 4 bases and the J gene lost 2 bases, with 11 bases spanning the gap. Germline loops: CDR1 DFQATT, CDR2 SNEGSKA (reference sequence). CDR3 nucleotide sequence: TGCAGTGCTACTGACAGGAAGAACTATGGCTACACCTTC. This sequence encodes CSATDRKNYGYTF.

This clonotype was observed many times. This chain uses TRBV11-1 with TRBJ2-5; D is unresolved. Trimming left V 7 bases short and J 5 bases short, with 23 bases between. CDR1 SGHAT and CDR2 FQDESV come from the germline V gene (reference sequence). The CDR3 covers 16 residues. The CDR3 loop is CASIPGGDVRLETQYF. The CDR3 region has the DNA TGTGCCAGCATCCCAGGTGGCGACGTGAGGCTTGAGACCCAGTACTTC.

This clonotype showed up many times. The chain uses TRBV7-2 and TRBJ1-2, with 9 bases lining up with TRBD1. The J segment lost 7 bases and the V segment lost 4 bases, leaving 10 bases of the junction unmatched. Per germline, CDR1 SGHTA and CDR2 FQGNSA. The CDR3 runs to 15 residues. The CDR3 nucleotides read TGTGCCAGCAGCTCTAGCCATGGGACAGGGCTTGGCTACACCTTC. This codes for CASSSSHGTGLGYTF.

This clonotype was recorded many times. The J gene is TRBJ1-5, the V gene TRBV7-2, with TRBD1 matching 12 bases. The CDR3 length is 14 residues. The germline CDR1 and CDR2 sequences are SGHTA and FQGNSA. The trim removed 5 bases at V and 7 bases at J, leaving 3 bases unmatched. CDR3 nucleotide sequence: TGTGCCAGCAGCGGGACAGGGGGCGTACAGCCCCAGCATTTT. Translating it yields CASSGTGGVQPQHF.

This clonotype showed up many times. This rearrangement joins TRBV12-3 or TRBV12-4 to TRBJ2-3; TRBD2 agrees at 8 bases. The CDR3 runs to 16 residues. V lost 3 bases, J lost 0 bases, and 5 bases stayed unmatched. In nucleotides, the CDR3 is TGTGCCAGCAGTTTTGTTAGCGGGGCTAGCACAGATACGCAGTATTTT. This sequence encodes CASSFVSGASTDTQYF.

This clonotype was observed many times. The chain links TRBV28 to TRBJ1-1; TRBD1 aligns across 8 bases. Unmatched junction bases numbered 10, after V lost 3 bases and J lost 7 bases. The CDR3 runs 15 residues. Germline CDR1 MDHEN, CDR2 SYDVKM. This CDR3 is CASSLSGQGSNEAFF. CDR3 in DNA: TGTGCCAGCAGTTTGTCCGGACAGGGATCAAATGAAGCTTTCTTT.

The table lists this clonotype with many counts. The chain is built from TRBV9 and TRBJ2-3; 7 positions match TRBD2. J was trimmed by 0 bases and V by 3 bases; bases with no gene match: 7. The CDR3 runs 16 residues. Germline assignment: CDR1 SGDLS and CDR2 YYNGEE. The CDR3 protein is CASSGGGGSSTDTQYF. In nucleotides, the CDR3 is TGTGCCAGCAGCGGAGGCGGGGGAAGTAGCACAGATACGCAGTATTTT.

This clonotype was seen a few times. The chain links TRBV7-2 to TRBJ2-2; D is ambiguous. Trimming removed 5 bases at V and 5 bases at J, with 15 bases between. The CDR3 has 15 amino acids. Germline CDR1 reads SGHTA; CDR2 reads FQGNSA. The CDR3 spells CASSTNKVTTGELFF. The CDR3, as DNA: TGTGCCAGCAGCACCAACAAGGTGACGACCGGGGAGCTGTTTTTT. Full variable domain (remainder filled in from reference TRBV7-2 and TRBJ2-2): GAGVSQSPSNKVTEKGKDVELRCDPISGHTALYWYRQSLGQGLEFLIYFQGNSAPDKSGLPSDRFSAERTGGSVSTLTIQRTQQEDSAVYLCASSTNKVTTGELFFGEGSRLTVL.

This clonotype was observed many times. The chain has TRBV6-5 and TRBJ2-1, with 10 bases identical to TRBD2. The V segment lost 7 bases and the J segment 5 bases; nucleotides outside the gene matches: 5. Germline assignment: CDR1 MNHEY and CDR2 SVGAGI. CDR3 length equals 14 residues. The CDR3 DNA reads as TGTGCCAGCAAGCCGAGCGGGGGGGACAATGAGCAGTTCTTC. It codes for CASKPSGGDNEQFF.

There are many counts of this clonotype. The rearrangement uses TRBV7-9 and TRBJ1-2, with D uncertain. V was trimmed by 2 bases and J by 7 bases, leaving 8 bases between them. Germline CDR1 SEHNR, CDR2 FQNEAQ (reference sequence). The CDR3 is made up of 12 amino acids. CDR3 nucleotide sequence: TGTGCCAGCAGCTTACAGGACGGTGGCTACACCTTC. This encodes CASSLQDGGYTF.

This clonotype was found many times. The chain combines TRBV27 with TRBJ1-5; D remains ambiguous. CDR1 and CDR2 (germline): MNHEY, SMNVEV (reference sequence). V shed 2 bases and J shed 2 bases, with 10 bases lying between them. This CDR3 contains 15 residues. The CDR3, as DNA: TGTGCCAGCAGTTTAACCGGCGCCGGCAATCAGCCCCAGCATTTT. This encodes CASSLTGAGNQPQHF.

The table lists this clonotype with many counts. Germline is not matched at one junction end, which may reflect a read error. V is TRBV4-1 and J is TRBJ2-7; 9 bases align to TRBD2. CDR3 length: 15 residues. Germline values: CDR1 MGHRA, CDR2 YSYEKL. The CDR3 DNA is TGTGCCAGCAGCCAGCCTGGACTAGCGACAAACGAGCAGTACTTC. Amino acids: CASSQPGLATNEQYF.

This clonotype occurred many times. V usage is TRBV7-2 and J usage is TRBJ1-5; possible D gene TRBD1, 5 bases. This CDR3 spans 16 amino acids. V lost 1 base, J lost 5 bases, and 15 bases lay in between. Germline CDR1 and CDR2: SGHTA and FQGNSA. CDR3 nucleotide sequence: TGTGCCAGCAGCTTAGATTCAGGGAGGGTCGATCAGCCCCAGCATTTT. It codes for CASSLDSGRVDQPQHF.

This clonotype has ten or more counts. The chain links TRBV7-4 to TRBJ2-3; possibly TRBD2 for D (6 bases). Trimming took off 2 bases at V and 4 bases at J, with 10 bases between the two ends. The length of the CDR3 is 14 residues. The V gene's germline CDR1 is SGHVT and CDR2 SQSDAQ. The DNA for the CDR3 is TGTGCCAGCAGCTTATCTCCTAGCGCAGATACGCAGTATTTT. It codes for CASSLSPSADTQYF.

This clonotype was picked up many times. The chain uses TRBV7-9 and TRBJ2-5; unclear D gene. Trimming took off 1 base at V and 5 bases at J, with 8 bases between the two ends. Looked up from germline, CDR1 is SEHNR and CDR2 is FQNEAQ (reference sequence). The CDR3 sequence is 13 residues long. CDR3 in DNA: TGTGCCAGCAGCTTAGAACAGTTGGAGACCCAGTACTTC. Encoded protein: CASSLEQLETQYF.